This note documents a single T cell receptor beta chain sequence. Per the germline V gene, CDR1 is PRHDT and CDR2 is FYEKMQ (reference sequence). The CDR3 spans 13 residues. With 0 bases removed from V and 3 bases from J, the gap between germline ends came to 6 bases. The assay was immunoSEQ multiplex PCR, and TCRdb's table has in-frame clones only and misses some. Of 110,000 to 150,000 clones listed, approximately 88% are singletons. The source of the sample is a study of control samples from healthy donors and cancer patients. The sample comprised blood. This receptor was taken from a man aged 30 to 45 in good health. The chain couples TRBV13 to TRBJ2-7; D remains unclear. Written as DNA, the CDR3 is TGTGCCAGCAGCTTAGGTTTAGACTACGAGCAGTACTTC. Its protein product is CASSLGLDYEQYF.